Reported below is one T cell receptor beta chain. The antigen remains undetermined. This CDR3 region has 11 residues. Per germline, CDR1 SEHNR and CDR2 FQNEAQ (reference sequence). Between the trimmed V and J ends, which lost 4 bases and 9 bases, there was a span of 7 bases. Per the study methods: Filtering differed because ImmunoSEQ produced junction-only sequences that carried no quality scores. Assay used: immunoSEQ multiplex PCR; TCRdb lists only in-frame clones, some missing. The V and J calls and clone size come from that table; D and trimming were worked out from the DNA. The repertoire holds about 700,000 clones, about 90% seen once, with 24% in the top ten. The source of the sample is a study of shared clonotypes between healthy human individuals. Study-level points and caveats: Donors were few, which limited the genetic and exposure-history diversity represented.

It was CD45RO-negative cells, positively selected for CCR7, that made up naive CD8 cells, with terminally differentiated effector memory CD45RA+ cells excluded. This rearrangement joins TRBV7-9 to TRBJ2-1; D is uncertain. The sequence came from a man aged 25 to 40 in good health. The sequenced material came from naive CD8+ T cells sorted from blood. CDR3 in amino acids: CASSWAREQFF. The DNA of the CDR3 is TGTGCCAGCAGCTGGGCGCGTGAGCAGTTCTTC.